The 6 T cell receptor beta chains below come from one sample, sequenced in a study of cytomegalovirus exposure and HLA in healthy donors. The study ran its PCR with 60 Vbeta and 13 Jbeta primers. Generated by immunoSEQ multiplex PCR, the TCRdb table keeps only in-frame clones and is missing some. The sample includes 55,000 to 90,000 clones, around 81% of them seen just once. Specimen: PBMCs. The receptors derive from a man between 45 and 60 years old in good health and CMV-seronegative.

The genes are TRBV11-2 and TRBJ2-7, with D unresolved. Germline CDR1 is SGHAT and CDR2 is FQNNGV. The V end was cut by 0 bases, the J end by 8 bases, with 8 bases between. The CDR3 has 12 amino acids. The CDR3 region has the DNA TGTGCCAGCAGCTTAGAACTGCCACAGCAGTACTTC. Its translation: CASSLELPQQYF.

This sequence joins TRBV5-4 and TRBJ2-5; a weak D match, TRBD2 (6 bases). CDR1 and CDR2 from the germline V gene are SGHNT and YYREEE (reference sequence). The CDR3 runs to 14 residues. V was shortened by 4 bases and J by 7 bases, with 17 bases between the two germline ends. Here the CDR3 reads CASSRQEGFGTQYF. The CDR3 coding sequence is TGTGCCAGCAGCCGTCAGGAGGGGTTTGGGACCCAGTACTTC. The whole variable domain, filled in from reference TRBV5-4 and TRBJ2-5, reads ETGVTQSPTHLIKTRGQQVTLRCSSQSGHNTVSWYQQALGQGPQFIFQYYREEENGRGNFPPRFSGLQFPNYSSELNVNALELDDSALYLCASSRQEGFGTQYFGPGTRLLVL.

The chain uses TRBV28 and TRBJ1-2; D unresolved. The V gene's germline CDR1 is MDHEN and CDR2 SYDVKM. Trimming pared 6 bases from V and 8 bases from J, leaving 13 bases between. The CDR3 is 12 residues long. As DNA, the CDR3 is TGTGCCAGCAGCCCTGTCCCGTCCGGCTACACCTTC. Its protein is CASSPVPSGYTF.

The J gene is TRBJ2-1, the V gene TRBV28, with D perhaps TRBD2 (6 bases). With 7 bases removed from V and 6 bases from J, the gap between germline ends came to 16 bases. Germline V gene lookup returns CDR1 MDHEN and CDR2 SYDVKM. CDR3 length: 14 amino acids. The CDR3 reads CASTPRGARNEQFF. CDR3 in DNA: TGTGCCAGCACCCCCCGCGGGGCGCGCAATGAGCAGTTCTTC.

This clone was observed a single time. The rearrangement links TRBV5-4 to TRBJ2-3; 8 bases fit TRBD2. Per germline, CDR1 SGHNT and CDR2 YYREEE (reference sequence). V trimming: 2 bases; J trimming: 1 base; junction bases outside the gene matches: 6. The CDR3 is 16 residues long. CDR3 sequence (DNA): TGTGCCAGCAGCTTCCTTAGCGGGGCGGGCACAGATACGCAGTATTTT. It yields the protein CASSFLSGAGTDTQYF.

The chain recombines TRBV7-6 with TRBJ2-1, with D perhaps matching TRBD1 (6 bases). V lost 1 base to trimming and J lost 6 bases, with 16 bases between them. CDR1 is SGHVS and CDR2 is FNYEAQ in the germline V gene. The CDR3 covers 16 residues. CDR3 in DNA: TGTGCCAGCAGCTTAGAGCCGGTTATAGGGGGCAATGAGCAGTTCTTC. This sequence encodes CASSLEPVIGGNEQFF.